Listed below are T cell receptor beta chains from one sample, sequenced in a study of blood T cell repertoires in COVID-19. The data were produced by immunoSEQ multiplex PCR, yet TCRdb's version contains in-frame clones alone and is incomplete. The sample lists roughly 290,000 clones, about nine tenths occurring once. Material: peripheral blood. The receptors here all came from a woman aged 60-75 years with acute or convalescent COVID-19. Both conserved end residues are part of each CDR3. D genes are given only for firm matches. Clone size, where shown, is once, few, many, or a class for clones that have expanded.

d_call: -; j_call: TRBJ2-2; v_call: TRBV30; clone_size: -; cdr3_nt: TGTGCCTGGACCGGACGGGAATTTAACACCGGGGAGCTGTTTTTT; cdr3_aa: CAWTGREFNTGELFF
d_call: -; j_call: TRBJ1-1; v_call: TRBV2; clone_size: few; cdr3_nt: TGTGCCAGCAGTGGAAACAGGGACATACCAGAAGCTTTCTTT; cdr3_aa: CASSGNRDIPEAFF
d_call: TRBD2; j_call: TRBJ2-1; v_call: TRBV7-3; clone_size: -; cdr3_nt: TGTGCCAGCAGTTTGGCTAGCGGGTGGGATGAGCAGTTCTTC; cdr3_aa: CASSLASGWDEQFF
d_call: -; j_call: TRBJ1-3; v_call: TRBV7-9; clone_size: -; cdr3_nt: TGTGCCAGCAGTTTACAGGCTACTGAAAACACCATATATTTT; cdr3_aa: CASSLQATENTIYF
d_call: TRBD2; j_call: TRBJ2-3; v_call: TRBV18; clone_size: -; cdr3_nt: TGTGCCAGCTCACCACAACTAGCGGGAACAGATACGCAGTATTTT; cdr3_aa: CASSPQLAGTDTQYF
d_call: -; j_call: TRBJ1-2; v_call: TRBV7-2; clone_size: -; cdr3_nt: TGTGCCAGCAGCTTAGGAGGGCCGGAGCCTGAGGGCTACACCTTC; cdr3_aa: CASSLGGPEPEGYTF
d_call: TRBD1; j_call: TRBJ1-2; v_call: TRBV5-4; clone_size: -; cdr3_nt: TGTGCCAGCAGCTTGGGCGGTGAGACAGGGGGCTATGGCTACACCTTC; cdr3_aa: CASSLGGETGGYGYTF
d_call: TRBD1; j_call: TRBJ1-1; v_call: TRBV18; clone_size: -; cdr3_nt: TGTGCCAGCTCGGGGGGCTCAGGGGGCACTGAAGCTTTCTTT; cdr3_aa: CASSGGSGGTEAFF
d_call: TRBD1; j_call: TRBJ2-7; v_call: TRBV29-1; clone_size: -; cdr3_nt: TGCAGCGTTGAAGCTGGAATTGATTCACAGACAGGGGGTTACGAGCAGTACTTC; cdr3_aa: CSVEAGIDSQTGGYEQYF
d_call: -; j_call: TRBJ2-1; v_call: TRBV9; clone_size: many; cdr3_nt: TGTGCCAGCAGCGTAGAAGGGGGGGCAGCCTACAATGAGCAGTTCTTC; cdr3_aa: CASSVEGGAAYNEQFF
d_call: TRBD2; j_call: TRBJ2-7; v_call: TRBV18; clone_size: few; cdr3_nt: TGTGCCAGCTCACCCGGGGTAGCGGGCTCCTACGAGCAGTACTTC; cdr3_aa: CASSPGVAGSYEQYF
d_call: -; j_call: TRBJ2-3; v_call: TRBV7-2; clone_size: -; cdr3_nt: TGTGCCAGCAGCTCCGGTATCCCCACAGATACGCAGTATTTT; cdr3_aa: CASSSGIPTDTQYF
d_call: -; j_call: TRBJ2-2; v_call: TRBV6-4; clone_size: -; cdr3_nt: TGTGCCAGCAGCAGGGATCCCTTGAACACCGGGGAGCTGTTTTTT; cdr3_aa: CASSRDPLNTGELFF
d_call: TRBD1; j_call: TRBJ1-2; v_call: TRBV28; clone_size: -; cdr3_nt: TGTGCCAGCAGTTCCATGACAGGGGATGGCTACACCTTC; cdr3_aa: CASSSMTGDGYTF
d_call: -; j_call: TRBJ2-5; v_call: TRBV4-1; clone_size: -; cdr3_nt: TGCGCCAGCATGGGCGAGACCCAGTACTTC; cdr3_aa: CASMGETQYF
d_call: TRBD1; j_call: TRBJ2-7; v_call: TRBV5-1; clone_size: -; cdr3_nt: TGCGCCAGCAGCTTGCTCGGGACAGGGACCTACGAGCAGTACTTC; cdr3_aa: CASSLLGTGTYEQYF
d_call: -; j_call: TRBJ2-2; v_call: TRBV7-2; clone_size: -; cdr3_nt: TGTGCCAGCAGCTTAGTGAGGGGGTCCGGGGAGCTGTTTTTT; cdr3_aa: CASSLVRGSGELFF
d_call: -; j_call: TRBJ1-5; v_call: TRBV12-3/TRBV12-4; clone_size: -; cdr3_nt: TGTGCCAGCAGCCCTGGCGGGGATCAGCCCCAGCATTTT; cdr3_aa: CASSPGGDQPQHF
d_call: TRBD1; j_call: TRBJ1-2; v_call: TRBV29-1; clone_size: once; cdr3_nt: TGCAGCGTTGAGAAGGACAGGAGAGATAACTATGGCTACACCTTC; cdr3_aa: CSVEKDRRDNYGYTF
d_call: TRBD1; j_call: TRBJ1-2; v_call: TRBV10-3; clone_size: once; cdr3_nt: TGTGCCATCAACAAGGGACAGGGGACTAACTATGGCTACACCTTC; cdr3_aa: CAINKGQGTNYGYTF
d_call: TRBD2; j_call: TRBJ2-4; v_call: TRBV28; clone_size: -; cdr3_nt: TGTGCCAGCAGTCCCTCTAGCGGGAGCCCCGCCAAAAACATTCAGTACTTC; cdr3_aa: CASSPSSGSPAKNIQYF
d_call: TRBD1; j_call: TRBJ1-5; v_call: TRBV19; clone_size: -; cdr3_nt: TGTGCCAGTAGTACAGGACAGGGTAACCAGCCCCAGCATTTT; cdr3_aa: CASSTGQGNQPQHF
d_call: -; j_call: TRBJ1-2; v_call: TRBV19; clone_size: -; cdr3_nt: TGTGCCAGTAGTATCGACCTACAGCGGAACTATGGCTACACCTTC; cdr3_aa: CASSIDLQRNYGYTF
d_call: -; j_call: TRBJ2-5; v_call: TRBV7-9; clone_size: -; cdr3_nt: TGTGCCAGCAATGTGGGGAGGGAGACCCAGTACTTC; cdr3_aa: CASNVGRETQYF
d_call: TRBD2; j_call: TRBJ2-7; v_call: TRBV2; clone_size: -; cdr3_nt: TGTGCCAGCAGTGAGGCCGGACTAGCGGAAACCCACGAGCAGTACTTC; cdr3_aa: CASSEAGLAETHEQYF
d_call: TRBD1; j_call: TRBJ2-7; v_call: TRBV7-2; clone_size: -; cdr3_nt: TGTGCCAGCAGCTCCGGGACAGGGAAGAACGAGCAGTACTTC; cdr3_aa: CASSSGTGKNEQYF
d_call: -; j_call: TRBJ1-2; v_call: TRBV19; clone_size: -; cdr3_nt: TGTGCCAGTAGTATATCTGGCGCACAGCAACAGGGTGGCTACACCTTC; cdr3_aa: CASSISGAQQQGGYTF
d_call: TRBD1; j_call: TRBJ2-1; v_call: TRBV9; clone_size: -; cdr3_nt: TGTGCCAGCAGCGTCCAGACCGGGACAGGGGGCCGGTACAATGAGCAGTTCTTC; cdr3_aa: CASSVQTGTGGRYNEQFF
d_call: -; j_call: TRBJ2-1; v_call: TRBV2; clone_size: -; cdr3_nt: TGTGCCAGCAACACTGGGGCTTACAATGAGCAGTTCTTC; cdr3_aa: CASNTGAYNEQFF
d_call: -; j_call: TRBJ1-3; v_call: TRBV3-1/TRBV3-2; clone_size: -; cdr3_nt: TGTGCCAGCAGCCCGTTTAGCGGGGAGGGAAACACCATATATTTT; cdr3_aa: CASSPFSGEGNTIYF
d_call: -; j_call: TRBJ1-1; v_call: TRBV9; clone_size: -; cdr3_nt: TGTGCCAGCAGCACTGGCCCTGGGGCGAACACTGAAGCTTTCTTT; cdr3_aa: CASSTGPGANTEAFF